This T cell receptor beta chain is from a study of blood T cell repertoires in COVID-19. On the study more broadly: The United States, Italy and Spain were the sources of the acute and convalescent COVID-19 samples. Nucleic acid was either cDNA or gDNA, and it came from T cells, B-cell-depleted T cells, or PBMCs.

V dropped 6 bases and J dropped 2; count of bases not matched to a gene: 7. The CDR3 is 16 amino acids. Per the germline V gene, CDR1 is MNHEY and CDR2 is SMNVEV (reference sequence). Methods used by the authors: Amplification with reference gene primers provided the estimates of nucleated cell counts. The protocol was immunoSEQ multiplex PCR, while the TCRdb copy is restricted to in-frame clones and leaves out a portion. D and trimming were read from the DNA, whereas the V and J calls and clone size are those reported in that table. The table includes roughly 200,000 clones, roughly 78% detected once. This clone was recorded a few times.

The gene calls are TRBV27 and TRBJ2-3; 11 bases map to TRBD2. Sequencing was carried out using peripheral blood. The TCR comes from a woman of 80 years or more with active or convalescent COVID-19. The CDR3 reads CASRDKGLAVTDTQYF. CDR3 DNA sequence: TGTGCCAGCAGGGACAAGGGACTAGCGGTCACAGATACGCAGTATTTT.